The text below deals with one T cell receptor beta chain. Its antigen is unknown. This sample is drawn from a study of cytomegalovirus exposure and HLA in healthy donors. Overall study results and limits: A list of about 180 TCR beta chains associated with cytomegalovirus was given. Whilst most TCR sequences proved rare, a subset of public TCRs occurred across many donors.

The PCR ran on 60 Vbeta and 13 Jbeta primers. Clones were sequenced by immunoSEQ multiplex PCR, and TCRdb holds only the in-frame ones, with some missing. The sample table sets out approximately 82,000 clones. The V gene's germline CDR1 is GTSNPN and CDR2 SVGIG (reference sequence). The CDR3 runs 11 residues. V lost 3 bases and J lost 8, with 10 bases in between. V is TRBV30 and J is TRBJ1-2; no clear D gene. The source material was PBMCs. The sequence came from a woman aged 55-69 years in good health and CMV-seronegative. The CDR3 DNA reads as TGTGCCTGGAGCCCTCCGGGGGGCTACACCTTC. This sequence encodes CAWSPPGGYTF.